This TCR beta chain was captured in a study of graft-versus-host responses after intestinal transplantation. Whole-study context: Each patient got anti-thymocyte globulin induction, then tacrolimus and steroids for roughly 3 years.

Study results and caveats: Early after transplant, HvG declines were associated with peak levels of circulating GvH clones.

The data were produced by immunoSEQ multiplex PCR, yet TCRdb's version contains in-frame clones alone and is incomplete. Counted here are about 40,000 clones, 85% to 95% occurring once; the ten biggest clones make up about 4%. About this clone itself: Its antigen is not known.

The length of the CDR3 is 15 residues. CDR1 SGHNT and CDR2 YYREEE come from the germline V gene (reference sequence). V was pared by 4 bases and J by 6 bases, with 9 bases of the junction left unmatched. This TCR was sampled from a human patient who received an intestinal transplant, so some T cells may come from the graft donor. The rearrangement links TRBV5-4 to TRBJ1-4; 7 bases are a match to TRBD1. Here the sequenced sample was PBMCs, taken 734 days after intestinal transplantation. CDR3 loop: CASSGTGQPDEKLFF. For the CDR3, the DNA is TGTGCCAGCAGCGGGACGGGACAGCCCGATGAAAAACTGTTTTTT.